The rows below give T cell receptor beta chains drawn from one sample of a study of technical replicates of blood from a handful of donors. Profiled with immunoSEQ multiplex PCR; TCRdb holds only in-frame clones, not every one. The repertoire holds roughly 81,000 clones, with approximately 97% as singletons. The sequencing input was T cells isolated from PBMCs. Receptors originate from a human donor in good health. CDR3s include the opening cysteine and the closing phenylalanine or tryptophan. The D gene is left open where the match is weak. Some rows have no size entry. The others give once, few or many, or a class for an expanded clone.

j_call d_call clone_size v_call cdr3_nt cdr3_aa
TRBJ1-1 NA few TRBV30 TGTGCCTGGAGTATCCGGGGAACTGAAGCTTTCTTT CAWSIRGTEAFF
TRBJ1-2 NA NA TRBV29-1 TGCAGCGTTGCTCGACAGCCCAACTATGGCTACACCTTC CSVARQPNYGYTF
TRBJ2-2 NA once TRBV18 TGTGCCAGCTCGGGGGGGCCGAGCACCGGGGAGCTGTTTTTT CASSGGPSTGELFF
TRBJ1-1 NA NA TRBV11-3 TGTGCCAGCAGCTTACTATGGTCGGCTGAAGCTTTCTTT CASSLLWSAEAFF
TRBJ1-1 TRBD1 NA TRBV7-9 TGTGCCAGCAGCATCCCATGGGACAGGGGGGGCACTGAAGCTTTCTTT CASSIPWDRGGTEAFF
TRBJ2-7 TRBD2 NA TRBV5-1 TGCGCCAGCAGCCCCGGACTAGCGGGAGGGTTCGCCTACGAGCAGTACTTC CASSPGLAGGFAYEQYF
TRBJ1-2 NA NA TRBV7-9 TGTGCCGAAAGTATTCTGGCAGACTATGGCTACACCTTC CAESILADYGYTF
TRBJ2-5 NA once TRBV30 TGTGCCTGGAGTTGGGGTGTCGGGGTTCAAGAGACCCAGTACTTC CAWSWGVGVQETQYF
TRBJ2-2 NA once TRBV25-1 TGTGCCAGCGCGGGGATGTTGAACACCGGGGAGCTGTTTTTT CASAGMLNTGELFF
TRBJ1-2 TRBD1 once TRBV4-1 TGCGCCAGCAGCCAAAGGGCCCGGGGGACAGGGGGCGTCGGCTATGGCTACACCTTC CASSQRARGTGGVGYGYTF
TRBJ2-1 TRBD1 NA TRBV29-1 TGCAGCGTTGAGGACAGGGGACTTTACAATGAGCAGTTCTTC CSVEDRGLYNEQFF
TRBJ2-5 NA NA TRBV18 TGTGCCAGCTCACCGATGTTCCAGGGGGAGACCCAGTACTTC CASSPMFQGETQYF
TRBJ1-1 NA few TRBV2 TGTGCCAGCAAGGCAGGGACTGAAGCTTTCTTT CASKAGTEAFF
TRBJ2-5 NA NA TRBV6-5 TGTGCCAGCGGTGTGGGCGAGACCCAGTACTTC CASGVGETQYF
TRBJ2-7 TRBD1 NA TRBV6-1 TGTGCCAGCAGCACAGGGGGCATAAACGAGCAGTACTTC CASSTGGINEQYF
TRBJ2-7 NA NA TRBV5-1 TGCGCCAGCAGCTTAGGTTGGGGGGGCGCAGAAAACTACGAGCAGTACTTC CASSLGWGGAENYEQYF
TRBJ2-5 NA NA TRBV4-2 TGTGCCAGCAGCCAAGTTCAACAGCAAGAGACCCAGTACTTC CASSQVQQQETQYF
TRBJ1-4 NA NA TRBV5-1 TGCGCCAGCAGCTTGGGGGGGGACTTCACCTTGAATAATGAAAAACTGTTTTTT CASSLGGDFTLNNEKLFF
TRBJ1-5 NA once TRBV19 TGTGCCAGCTCCCAGGGTCTCGGACAGCCCCAGCATTTT CASSQGLGQPQHF
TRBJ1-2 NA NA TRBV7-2 TGTGCCAGCAGCTTAGAGGGGACACCTCTCGGAAGCTACACCTTC CASSLEGTPLGSYTF
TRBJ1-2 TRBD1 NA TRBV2 TGTGCCAGCGGAGAGGAGACAGGGGGCTATGGCTACACCTTC CASGEETGGYGYTF
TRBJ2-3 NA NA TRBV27 TGTGCCAGCAGTTTAAAAGCGGGTGCCACAGATACGCAGTATTTT CASSLKAGATDTQYF